What follows are 31 T cell receptor beta chains derived from one specimen sequenced in a study of Graves' ophthalmopathy and Graves' hyperthyroidism. Using RNA transcripts, the TCR beta CDR3 regions were amplified. Investigators did first-round RT-PCR with HTBI primers, then second-round multiplex PCR. One entry per CDR3 protein, called by TCRdb with MiXCR from the multiplex PCR reads. In the table there are roughly 610,000 distinct CDR3 sequences, 22% of which are singletons. Sequenced sample: peripheral blood. These receptor sequences come from a woman aged 18-30 years with stable Graves' hyperthyroidism. Some clones in this sample may be carry-over from other donors' samples.

The chain employs TRBV11-2 and TRBJ2-2; D uncertain. Germline CDR1 SGHAT, CDR2 FQNNGV. This CDR3 is 14 amino acids long. Trimming cost V 5 bases and J 5 bases, with 12 bases left between them. The CDR3 loop is CASSQSWGTGELFF. The CDR3 nucleotides read TGTGCCAGCAGCCAGAGTTGGGGTACCGGGGAGCTGTTTTTT.

This clonotype was picked up many times. This chain connects TRBV7-2 to TRBJ1-5; D might be TRBD1 (6 bases). The CDR3 totals 15 residues. CDR1 is SGHTA and CDR2 is FQGNSA in the germline V gene. The V end was cut by 3 bases, the J end by 2 bases, with 11 bases between. In DNA, the CDR3 is TGTGCCAGCAGCTTTCAGGGGATTGGCAATCAGCCCCAGCATTTT. Protein product: CASSFQGIGNQPQHF.

The genes are TRBV6-2 or TRBV6-3 and TRBJ2-7; the match to TRBD2 covers 9 bases. The V gene's germline CDR1 is MNHEY and CDR2 SVGEGT. The CDR3 length is 16 residues. J was trimmed by 2 bases and V by 2 bases; bases with no gene match: 7. The CDR3 bases are TGTGCCAGCAGTTACCTCTCTAGCGGGGTAACCTACGAGCAGTACTTC. This encodes CASSYLSSGVTYEQYF.

In this sample, this clonotype turned up many times. V gene TRBV28 combines with J gene TRBJ2-3; the match to TRBD1 covers 11 bases. CDR3 length: 19 residues. Germline V gene lookup returns CDR1 MDHEN and CDR2 SYDVKM. The V segment lost 3 bases and the J segment 4 bases; nucleotides outside the gene matches: 15. In DNA form, the CDR3 reads TGTGCCAGCAGTTTGGAGATTGGACAGGGGGCTCTAGATGCAGATACGCAGTATTTT. Translating it yields CASSLEIGQGALDADTQYF.

This clonotype was picked up many times. The CDR3 loop reads CASSQGAGEGRYEQYF. Written as DNA, the CDR3 is TGCGCCAGCAGCCAGGGGGCGGGAGAGGGGCGATACGAGCAGTACTTC. The chain joins TRBV4-1 to TRBJ2-7, with D possibly matching TRBD2 (7 bases). The V end lost 3 bases, the J end lost 4 bases, and 19 bases lay between the germline ends. CDR1 is MGHRA and CDR2 is YSYEKL in the germline V gene. The CDR3 length is 16 residues.

This clonotype showed up just a few times. This sequence joins TRBV19 and TRBJ2-7; tentatively, D is TRBD2 (6 bases). CDR1 is LNHDA and CDR2 is SQIVND in the germline V gene (reference sequence). The V end lost 4 bases, the J end lost 5 bases, and 18 bases lay between the germline ends. This CDR3 has 15 residues. CDR3 bases: TGTGCCAGTAGTAGCCACCGCGGAGGGCGCGACGAGCAGTACTTC. Translated, it gives CASSSHRGGRDEQYF.

The V gene is TRBV19, the J gene TRBJ1-1; a weak D match, TRBD1 (5 bases). The CDR3 runs 15 residues. Trimming cost V 8 bases and J 5 bases, with 21 bases left between them. The germline gives CDR1 LNHDA, CDR2 SQIVND (reference sequence). The CDR3 region is CASGSGFRKRTEAFF. The CDR3, as DNA: TGTGCCAGTGGATCAGGGTTTAGAAAACGAACTGAAGCTTTCTTT.

This clonotype was seen repeatedly, ten times or more. The chain recombines TRBV20-1 with TRBJ2-5, with TRBD1 matching over 12 bases. The trim removed 6 bases at V and 5 bases at J, leaving 7 bases unmatched. This CDR3 has 14 amino acids. Germline V gene lookup returns CDR1 DFQATT and CDR2 SNEGSKA (reference sequence). The CDR3 is CSARGQGAVETQYF. The CDR3 nucleotides are TGCAGTGCGAGGGGACAGGGGGCTGTTGAGACCCAGTACTTC.

This clonotype was counted many times. The J gene is TRBJ1-1, the V gene TRBV20-1; the D is unclear. V was cut by 3 bases and J by 4 bases, with 15 bases left in between. CDR1 is DFQATT and CDR2 is SNEGSKA in the germline V gene (reference sequence). The CDR3 extends over 14 amino acids. The CDR3 loop is CSASAGLAGTEAFF. DNA of the CDR3: TGCAGTGCTAGTGCGGGGTTGGCAGGCACTGAAGCTTTCTTT.

This clonotype was found many times. The chain employs TRBV10-3 and TRBJ2-7; 9 positions agree with TRBD1. CDR1 and CDR2 (germline): ENHRY, SYGVKD. The CDR3 is made up of 14 amino acids. V shed 8 bases and J 2 bases; nucleotides not matched to a gene: 7. The CDR3 sequence is CAIQDRGNPYEQYF. DNA for the CDR3: TGTGCCATCCAAGACAGGGGGAACCCCTACGAGCAGTACTTC.

Comments on this clonotype: No conserved phenylalanine or tryptophan ends this CDR3, so it is likely a read error. The DNA is left out, because the CDR3 cannot be placed on it with certainty; the CDR3 is given as TCRdb lists it. The chain recombines TRBV19 with TRBJ2-2; TRBD2 was called by the table and not checked on the DNA. CDR1 LNHDA and CDR2 SQIVND come from the germline V gene (reference sequence). The CDR3 adds up to 15 amino acids, both ends counted. The CDR3 protein is CASSIGLALGGELCL.

The chain uses TRBV20-1 and TRBJ2-2; 7 nucleotides match TRBD2. The ends lost 3 bases at V and 4 bases at J; junction bases unmatched: 11. The CDR3 sequence is 16 residues long. Germline CDR1 reads DFQATT; CDR2 reads SNEGSKA (reference sequence). The CDR3 protein is CSASPTGGLGTGELFF. DNA for the CDR3: TGCAGTGCTAGCCCTACGGGGGGATTGGGCACCGGGGAGCTGTTTTTT.

The rearrangement uses TRBV20-1 and TRBJ1-1, with 7 positions matching TRBD1. Trimming removed 1 base from V and 5 bases from J; junction bases left unmatched: 10. Germline V CDR1 and CDR2: DFQATT, SNEGSKA (reference sequence). There are 15 residues in the CDR3. Here the CDR3 DNA reads TGCAGTGCTAGAGCCCAGGGGGGGGGCGAAACTGAAGCTTTCTTT. Translating gives CSARAQGGGETEAFF.

The gene calls are TRBV18 and TRBJ1-1, with a possible D match to TRBD1 (5 bases). Germline V gives CDR1 KGHSH, CDR2 LQKENI. The CDR3 loop spans 15 amino acids. V dropped 3 bases and J dropped 5 bases, with 16 bases sitting between them. CDR3 in DNA: TGTGCCAGCTCACCGCCGGGGGGGGGATATACTGAAGCTTTCTTT. This translates into CASSPPGGGYTEAFF.

Ten or more counts support this clonotype. The CDR3 DNA reads TGTGCCAGCACCATAGGACAGACTAACACCGGGGAGCTGTTTTTT. Amino acids: CASTIGQTNTGELFF. V and J are TRBV6-5 and TRBJ2-2; TRBD1 might be the D (6 bases). CDR3 length: 15 residues. V was cut by 7 bases and J by 2 bases, with 14 bases left in between. CDR1 is MNHEY and CDR2 is SVGAGI in the germline V gene.

Ten or more counts support this clonotype. The chain combines TRBV4-1 with TRBJ2-5; weak D call: TRBD1 (6 bases). Per the germline V gene, CDR1 is MGHRA and CDR2 is YSYEKL. There are 14 residues in the CDR3. Trimming took 6 bases from V and 4 from J, leaving 15 bases between them. The chain's CDR3 is CASRPTGPGETQYF. The DNA of the CDR3 is TGCGCCAGCAGGCCTACAGGGCCCGGAGAGACCCAGTACTTC.

This chain links TRBV28 with TRBJ2-3; 7 bases line up with TRBD2. Trimming cost V 6 bases and J 2 bases; bases outside gene matches: 5. The germline V gene has CDR1 MDHEN and CDR2 SYDVKM. CDR3 length equals 14 residues. CDR3 coding DNA: TGTGCCAGCAGACCTAGCGGATACACAGATACGCAGTATTTT. It encodes CASRPSGYTDTQYF.

The chain joins TRBV6-1 to TRBJ1-6; D is unresolved. The CDR3 covers 13 residues. Germline CDR1 MNHNS, CDR2 SASEGT. The germline V and J ends were trimmed by 7 bases and 7 bases, with 11 bases remaining between them. CDR3 DNA sequence: TGTGCCAGCACCTCTGTCGGGAATTCACCCCTCCACTTT. Protein product: CASTSVGNSPLHF.

The V and J genes are TRBV5-1 and TRBJ1-3; the D is unclear. Germline CDR1 reads SGHRS; CDR2 reads YFSETQ. The V and J ends lost 0 bases and 5 bases respectively, with 9 bases between them. CDR3 length equals 14 residues. The CDR3 here is CASSLGGARNTIYF. Here the CDR3 DNA reads TGCGCCAGCAGCTTGGGGGGAGCAAGAAACACCATATATTTT.

This clonotype was detected many times. The chain combines TRBV19 with TRBJ1-5; D perhaps matches TRBD1 (5 bases). The CDR3 consists of 14 residues. The germline V gene encodes CDR1 LNHDA and CDR2 SQIVND (reference sequence). V lost 6 bases, J lost 9 bases, and 18 bases lay in between. The CDR3 reads CASSLMAGPGPQHF. The CDR3, as DNA: TGTGCCAGTAGCCTAATGGCGGGACCAGGGCCCCAGCATTTT.

This sequence joins TRBV11-2 and TRBJ1-3; D possibly corresponds to TRBD1 (6 bases). V was shortened by 6 bases and J by 2 bases, with 14 bases between the two germline ends. The CDR3 extends over 15 amino acids. In germline, CDR1 is SGHAT, CDR2 FQNNGV. The CDR3 DNA reads TGTGCCAGCAGAAAGGCGGGGGGCGCTGGAAACACCATATATTTT. This translates into CASRKAGGAGNTIYF.

Notes on this clonotype: Since a much larger clone is just one base distant, this may be a read error. This likely comes from a read error, as the CDR3 has no conserved phenylalanine or tryptophan at its end. In DNA, the CDR3 is TGTGCCAGCAGGGTACAGGGCCTACCAAGAAAGAACACTGAAGCTTTCTTG. It translates to CASRVQGLPRKNTEAFL. This chain uses TRBV2 with TRBJ1-1, with TRBD1 as a possible D gene (6 bases). Germline V gene data show CDR1 as SNHLY and CDR2 as FYNNEI. The CDR3 length is 17 residues. Trimming took off 6 bases at V and 1 base at J, with 21 bases between the two ends.

V and J are TRBV3-1 and TRBJ2-5; 7 bases are shared with TRBD1. This CDR3 is built from 14 residues. Germline CDR1 is LGHDT and CDR2 is YNNKEL (reference sequence). V lost 4 bases, J lost 4 bases, and 6 bases stayed unmatched. The CDR3 protein is CASSRDRDVETQYF. The DNA for the CDR3 is TGTGCCAGCAGCCGAGACAGGGACGTAGAGACCCAGTACTTC.

This clonotype was recorded many times. J is TRBJ1-2 and V is TRBV28; possible D gene TRBD1, 6 bases. The CDR3 is 15 residues long. Germline V gene data show CDR1 as MDHEN and CDR2 as SYDVKM. Trimming cost V 2 bases and J 8 bases, with 18 bases left between them. As DNA, the CDR3 is TGTGCCAGCAGTTTAATTCTTCGGGGGGCGGAAGGCTACACCTTC. Residues: CASSLILRGAEGYTF.

This clonotype was seen many times. Because the CDR3's place on the DNA is in doubt, the DNA is left out and the CDR3 is given as listed by TCRdb. The chain combines TRBV28 with TRBJ1-2; the table assigns TRBD1, which was not confirmed against the DNA. Germline-derived CDR1 and CDR2 are MDHEN and SYDVKM. The CDR3 is 15 amino acids in total, end residues counted. The CDR3 reads CASSSFGPGRYGYTF.

This clonotype was detected many times. The J gene is TRBJ1-1, the V gene TRBV7-3, with TRBD1 as a possible D gene (5 bases). Between the trimmed V and J ends, which lost 5 bases and 3 bases, there was a span of 13 bases. The germline V gene encodes CDR1 SGHTA and CDR2 FQGTGA. CDR3 length: 14 residues. The CDR3 spells CASSPGSGDTEAFF. In nucleotides, the CDR3 is TGTGCCAGCAGCCCAGGGTCCGGAGACACTGAAGCTTTCTTT.

There are many counts of this clonotype. The genes are TRBV12-3 or TRBV12-4 and TRBJ1-1; D possibly corresponds to TRBD1 (5 bases). The CDR3 spans 14 residues. The V end was cut by 7 bases, the J end by 4 bases, with 16 bases between. The CDR3 DNA follows: TGTGCCAGCACCACGCCGGGGGAGAGCACTGAAGCTTTCTTT. Amino acids: CASTTPGESTEAFF.

This clonotype occurred many times. The chain links TRBV12-3 or TRBV12-4 to TRBJ1-3; no firm D call. V was trimmed by 1 base and J by 0 bases, leaving 10 bases between them. CDR3 length equals 16 residues. The CDR3 region is CASSLGPVGSGNTIYF. The CDR3 DNA is TGTGCCAGCAGTTTAGGTCCAGTGGGCTCTGGAAACACCATATATTTT.

This clonotype showed up just a few times. The rearrangement joins TRBV27 to TRBJ1-1; D is perhaps TRBD1 (5 bases). Germline lookup yields CDR1 MNHEY and CDR2 SMNVEV (reference sequence). The V end lost 4 bases, the J end lost 5 bases, and 17 bases lay between the germline ends. The CDR3 covers 15 residues. The DNA of the CDR3 is TGTGCCAGCAGTTCCCCGGGACGGAGTCCTACTGAAGCTTTCTTT. Its protein is CASSSPGRSPTEAFF.

This clonotype was detected ten times or more. The rearrangement joins TRBV12-3 or TRBV12-4 to TRBJ1-1; 8 nucleotides match TRBD1. This CDR3 region has 14 residues. V was pared by 6 bases and J by 1 base, with 4 bases of the junction left unmatched. CDR3 sequence: CASSRQGTNTEAFF. CDR3 nucleotides: TGTGCCAGCAGCCGACAGGGGACGAACACTGAAGCTTTCTTT.

The CDR3 nucleotides read TGCAGTGCTAGAAAGGACAGCGAGACCCAGTACTTC. Encoded protein: CSARKDSETQYF. This chain uses TRBV20-1 with TRBJ2-5; D is perhaps TRBD1 (6 bases). V shed 2 bases and J shed 5 bases, with 9 bases lying between them. Germline V gene lookup returns CDR1 DFQATT and CDR2 SNEGSKA (reference sequence). This CDR3 has 12 residues.